The 28 T cell receptor beta chains listed next were all sequenced from one sample in a study of T cells after yellow fever vaccination. TCRdb re-called the 5' RACE reads with MiXCR, one entry per CDR3 protein. The sample records some 320,000 distinct CDR3 sequences, approximately 11% being singletons. Sequenced here: CD4+ T cells sorted from PBMCs, sampled 45 days after the yellow fever booster vaccination. The source is a man between 18 and 29 years old who received the YFV17D yellow fever vaccine.

This clonotype has ten or more counts. The V call is TRBV20-1, the J call TRBJ2-3; TRBD2 is a possible D gene (6 bases). Trimming cost V 6 bases and J 2 bases, with 15 bases left between them. The CDR3 contains 14 residues. CDR1 DFQATT and CDR2 SNEGSKA come from the germline V gene (reference sequence). The CDR3 nucleotides are TGCAGTGCCTGGTTTAGCGGAACCACAGATACGCAGTATTTT. This translates into CSAWFSGTTDTQYF.

V gene TRBV9 combines with J gene TRBJ2-1; TRBD2 matches at 7 bases. CDR1 is SGDLS, CDR2 YYNGEE, per germline. This CDR3 is 15 amino acids long. V trimming: 3 bases; J trimming: 4 bases; junction bases outside the gene matches: 7. CDR3 amino acids: CASSGGGSTYNEQFF. DNA for the CDR3: TGTGCCAGCAGCGGGGGGGGGTCAACGTACAATGAGCAGTTCTTC.

This clonotype was recorded many times. The chain employs TRBV7-8 and TRBJ1-2; the match to TRBD1 covers 12 bases. Germline V gives CDR1 SGHVS, CDR2 FQNEAQ. Trimming at V came to 2 bases and at J to 7 bases, leaving 5 bases not matched to a gene. The CDR3 is made up of 15 amino acids. The DNA of the CDR3 is TGTGCCAGCAGCTTACCGGGACAGGGGGCGGCTGGCTACACCTTC. Translation gives CASSLPGQGAAGYTF.

The chain links TRBV18 to TRBJ1-5; 9 bases map to TRBD1. Trimming cost V 1 base and J 4 bases; bases outside gene matches: 2. The CDR3 loop spans 15 amino acids. In germline, CDR1 is KGHSH, CDR2 LQKENI. CDR3 DNA: TGTGCCAGCTCACCACAAGGGACAGGGAATCAGCCCCAGCATTTT. Protein product: CASSPQGTGNQPQHF.

This clonotype was seen a handful of times. The chain joins TRBV7-2 to TRBJ1-2, with unresolved D. Trimming cost V 0 bases and J 4 bases, with 15 bases left between them. Germline V gives CDR1 SGHTA, CDR2 FQGNSA. The CDR3 has 16 residues. The CDR3 DNA is TGTGCCAGCAGCTTAGCCAGCCCCTCAGCGGGCTATGGCTACACCTTC. Translated: CASSLASPSAGYGYTF.

This clonotype has more than one count but fewer than ten. The chain employs TRBV7-9 and TRBJ1-1, with 9 bases matching TRBD1. Germline loops: CDR1 SEHNR, CDR2 FQNEAQ (reference sequence). V dropped 5 bases and J dropped 5; count of bases not matched to a gene: 6. CDR3 size: 14 residues. CDR3 residues: CASSRRDRATEAFF. The CDR3 DNA sequence: TGTGCCAGCAGCCGGAGGGACAGGGCTACTGAAGCTTTCTTT.

This clonotype was counted between two and nine times. The chain carries TRBV5-6 and TRBJ1-5, with D tentatively TRBD1 (6 bases). The CDR3 contains 16 residues. Per germline, CDR1 SGHDT and CDR2 YYEEEE. Trimming removed 2 bases from V and 3 bases from J, with 15 bases in between. CDR3 coding DNA: TGTGCCAGCAGCTTAAGGTGGACAGCCTCCAATCAGCCCCAGCATTTT. Its translation is CASSLRWTASNQPQHF.

The sample holds a few counts of this clonotype. The V call is TRBV12-3 or TRBV12-4, the J call TRBJ2-3; TRBD2 matches at 9 bases. Germline trimming cut 6 bases from V and 6 bases from J; bases unmatched to any gene: 10. The CDR3 covers 15 residues. The CDR3 sequence is CASRRGAGGLDTQYF. CDR3 coding DNA: TGTGCCAGCAGAAGGGGGGCGGGAGGGTTGGATACGCAGTATTTT.

In its sample, this clonotype was seen a few times. The chain carries TRBV7-2 and TRBJ2-1; 12 nucleotides align to TRBD2. The CDR3 has 19 residues. CDR1 and CDR2 (germline): SGHTA, FQGNSA. V dropped 5 bases and J dropped 1; count of bases not matched to a gene: 12. In nucleotides, the CDR3 is TGTGCCAGCAGCAAACCCGTCGGGACTAGCGGGTATTCCTACAATGAGCAGTTCTTC. It is translated as CASSKPVGTSGYSYNEQFF.

The V call is TRBV14, the J call TRBJ1-2, with D hard to call. Deletions cut 0 bases from V and 1 base from J, with 6 bases between. CDR3 length: 14 residues. Germline lookup yields CDR1 SGHDN and CDR2 FVKESK. The CDR3 is CASSQDLNNYGYTF. The CDR3 bases are TGTGCCAGCAGCCAAGATCTGAATAACTATGGCTACACCTTC. Together with reference TRBV14 and TRBJ1-2, the CDR3 gives the full variable domain: EAGVTQFPSHSVIEKGQTVTLRCDPISGHDNLYWYRRVMGKEIKFLLHFVKESKQDESGMPNNRFLAERTGGTYSTLKVQPAELEDSGVYFCASSQDLNNYGYTFGSGTRLTVV.

This chain uses TRBV4-3 with TRBJ2-3; TRBD2 matches at 7 bases. Per germline, CDR1 LGHNA and CDR2 YSLEER. The trim removed 0 bases at V and 5 bases at J, leaving 5 bases unmatched. This CDR3 region has 15 residues. This CDR3 reads CASSQEWGGVDTQYF. The CDR3 nucleotides are TGCGCCAGCAGCCAAGAGTGGGGGGGTGTAGATACGCAGTATTTT.

This clonotype has just a few counts. V is TRBV30 and J is TRBJ1-2; TRBD1 matches 8 bases. Per germline, CDR1 GTSNPN and CDR2 SVGIG (reference sequence). Germline trimming cut 2 bases from V and 6 bases from J; bases unmatched to any gene: 5. This CDR3 region has 13 residues. In nucleotides, the CDR3 is TGTGCCTGGAGTCTGACAGGGGATCATGGCTACACCTTC. As protein: CAWSLTGDHGYTF.

The CDR3 nucleotides are TGTGCCAGCAGTACTACCGGGACAGGGGGTAATCAGCCCCAGCATTTT. Protein: CASSTTGTGGNQPQHF. This rearrangement joins TRBV28 to TRBJ1-5, with 11 bases aligning to TRBD1. The V gene's germline CDR1 is MDHEN and CDR2 SYDVKM. J was trimmed by 4 bases and V by 5 bases; bases with no gene match: 7. This CDR3 contains 16 residues.

This clonotype was picked up a small number of times. The rearrangement joins TRBV20-1 to TRBJ2-3, with a weak D call TRBD2 (6 bases). Trimming removed 6 bases at V and 0 bases at J, with 16 bases between. The CDR3 loop spans 15 amino acids. Germline V gene lookup returns CDR1 DFQATT and CDR2 SNEGSKA (reference sequence). The DNA for the CDR3 is TGCAGTGCCATTCGCGGGACCGCTAGCACAGATACGCAGTATTTT. Translating it yields CSAIRGTASTDTQYF.

This clonotype was seen only a few times. J is TRBJ1-2 and V is TRBV2, with D unclear. V lost 3 bases and J lost 4, with 3 bases in between. Germline V gives CDR1 SNHLY, CDR2 FYNNEI. There are 11 residues in the CDR3. The CDR3 nucleotides are TGTGCCAGCAGTGAGAGCTATGGCTACACCTTC. Amino acid sequence: CASSESYGYTF.

The sample holds many counts of this clonotype. J is TRBJ1-4 and V is TRBV24-1; D ambiguous. This CDR3 region has 10 residues. Germline V lookup: CDR1 KGHDR, CDR2 SFDVKD. V was clipped by 7 bases and J by 17 bases, with 13 bases between them. As DNA, the CDR3 is TGTGCCACCAGGAGCGCCCGACTTTTTTTT. It codes for CATRSARLFF.

A few counts support this clonotype. This chain connects TRBV7-9 to TRBJ2-1; D might be TRBD1 (5 bases). Germline V gene lookup returns CDR1 SEHNR and CDR2 FQNEAQ (reference sequence). This CDR3 is 13 amino acids long. Trimming pared 2 bases from V and 8 bases from J, leaving 10 bases between. This CDR3 is CASSLQGGDEQFF. The CDR3 nucleotides read TGTGCCAGCAGCTTACAGGGTGGGGATGAGCAGTTCTTC.

The gene calls are TRBV7-2 and TRBJ1-2, with 7 bases matching TRBD1. The CDR3 runs 14 residues. Per the germline V gene, CDR1 is SGHTA and CDR2 is FQGNSA. The V and J ends lost 5 bases and 7 bases, in that order; junction bases with no gene match: 10. In DNA, the CDR3 is TGTGCCAGCAGCGGAGACAGGGCCGTGACTGGCTACACCTTC. The encoded protein is CASSGDRAVTGYTF.

This clonotype was counted many times. The genes are TRBV5-1 and TRBJ2-4; 8 positions agree with TRBD1. Germline values: CDR1 SGHRS, CDR2 YFSETQ. V lost 5 bases to trimming and J lost 8 bases; unmatched junction nucleotides: 9. This CDR3 region has 14 residues. The CDR3 is CASRTEPDRDIQYF. The CDR3 DNA sequence: TGCGCCAGCAGGACCGAACCGGACAGGGACATTCAGTACTTC. The variable domain in full, with the rest retrieved from reference TRBV5-1 and TRBJ2-4, is KAGVTQTPRYLIKTRGQQVTLSCSPISGHRSVSWYQQTPGQGLQFLFEYFSETQRNKGNFPGRFSGRQFSNSRSEMNVSTLELGDSALYLCASRTEPDRDIQYFGAGTRLSVL.

This clonotype came up a few times. V and J are TRBV7-9 and TRBJ1-2, with no clear D. Trimming pared 5 bases from V and 10 bases from J, leaving 14 bases between. The CDR3 covers 12 residues. CDR1 and CDR2 (germline): SEHNR, FQNEAQ (reference sequence). CDR3 sequence reads: CASSQQITDYTF. As DNA, the CDR3 is TGTGCCAGCAGCCAACAGATTACTGACTACACCTTC.

V usage is TRBV11-1 and J usage is TRBJ2-5; tentatively, D is TRBD2 (5 bases). The CDR3 spans 13 residues. The V gene's germline CDR1 is SGHAT and CDR2 FQDESV (reference sequence). Trimming took off 4 bases at V and 4 bases at J, with 10 bases between the two ends. CDR3 nucleotide sequence: TGTGCCAGCAGCTCGACTGAGGGAGAGACCCAGTACTTC. Translated, it gives CASSSTEGETQYF.

V is TRBV12-3 or TRBV12-4 and J is TRBJ2-7; D gene uncertain. Deletions cut 1 base from V and 4 bases from J, with 14 bases between. This CDR3 has 15 amino acids. The CDR3 spells CASSLGAQNNYEQYF. The CDR3 coding sequence is TGTGCCAGCAGTTTAGGTGCCCAGAACAATTACGAGCAGTACTTC.

There are a few counts of this clonotype. This sequence joins TRBV2 and TRBJ1-2; perhaps TRBD1 as D (5 bases). Trimming cost V 3 bases and J 4 bases, with 9 bases left between them. Germline-derived CDR1 and CDR2 are SNHLY and FYNNEI. The CDR3 has 13 amino acids. This CDR3 reads CASSERQSYGYTF. The CDR3 bases are TGTGCCAGCAGTGAGAGACAGAGCTATGGCTACACCTTC.

This clonotype was counted many times. The chain joins TRBV7-3 to TRBJ2-7; no firm D call. The germline CDR1 and CDR2 sequences are SGHTA and FQGTGA. This CDR3 is built from 13 residues. Trimming cost V 4 bases and J 4 bases, with 11 bases left between them. CDR3 protein: CASSSADGYEQYF. CDR3 bases: TGTGCCAGCAGCTCCGCAGACGGTTACGAGCAGTACTTC. The variable domain in full, with the rest retrieved from reference TRBV7-3 and TRBJ2-7, is GAGVSQTPSNKVTEKGKYVELRCDPISGHTALYWYRQSLGQGPEFLIYFQGTGAADDSGLPNDRFFAVRPEGSVSTLKIQRTERGDSAVYLCASSSADGYEQYFGPGTRLTVT.

The table lists this clonotype with a few counts. The chain combines TRBV4-2 with TRBJ2-3, with 10 bases fitting TRBD2. The J segment lost 6 bases and the V segment lost 4 bases, leaving 10 bases of the junction unmatched. The CDR3 is 16 amino acids. From germline, CDR1 is LGHNA and CDR2 YNFKEQ. The CDR3 loop reads CASSLKQRGGPDTQYF. CDR3 DNA sequence: TGTGCCAGCAGCCTAAAGCAGCGGGGGGGCCCTGATACGCAGTATTTT.

This clonotype was seen more than once but under ten times. This chain joins TRBV12-3 or TRBV12-4 and TRBJ2-3; 10 bases map to TRBD2. This CDR3 region has 17 residues. Losses at the gene ends were 6 bases for V and 3 bases for J; bases not matched to a gene: 12. As DNA, the CDR3 is TGTGCCAGCAGCCGAACCTGGACTAGCGGACATACAGATACGCAGTATTTT. Translated: CASSRTWTSGHTDTQYF.

The V call is TRBV4-3, the J call TRBJ1-1, with D possibly matching TRBD1 (6 bases). The CDR3 is 14 residues long. The V and J ends lost 5 bases and 0 bases respectively, with 10 bases between them. Looked up from germline, CDR1 is LGHNA and CDR2 is YSLEER. CDR3 in DNA: TGCGCCAGCAGCTACGGACAGTTGAACACTGAAGCTTTCTTT. Protein: CASSYGQLNTEAFF.

This clonotype was detected many times. This sequence joins TRBV24-1 and TRBJ2-3, with D uncertain. The V gene's germline CDR1 is KGHDR and CDR2 SFDVKD. The CDR3 covers 16 residues. V was shortened by 4 bases and J by 5 bases, with 18 bases between the two germline ends. The CDR3 coding sequence is TGTGCCACCAGTGACAATCTAGGTGGGTCGGGAGATACGCAGTATTTT. Protein: CATSDNLGGSGDTQYF.